This record concerns one T cell receptor (beta chain) sequence. Using immunoSEQ multiplex PCR, the repertoire was profiled, and TCRdb retains in-frame clones only, with some absent. The table shows around 50,000 clones, with 70% to 90% occurring only once. This sample was included in a study of OX40 agonist ivuxolimab in advanced cancers. CDR1 and CDR2 (germline): SGHDT, YYEEEE. The CDR3 is made up of 14 amino acids. V lost 0 bases and J lost 6, with 11 bases in between. The starting material was CD4+ or CD8+ T cells sorted from blood, obtained in a trial of the OX40 agonist ivuxolimab. This sequence originates from an adult with an advanced solid tumor such as melanoma, head and neck, liver or kidney cancer. The rearrangement uses TRBV5-6 and TRBJ2-3; tentatively, D is TRBD1 (5 bases). CDR3 bases: TGTGCCAGCAGCTTGGCCCAGGGAAGGGATACGCAGTATTTT. The encoded protein is CASSLAQGRDTQYF.